Sequencing of this T cell receptor beta chain was carried out in a study of blood T cell repertoires in COVID-19. In the source study's methods: The authors estimated nucleated cell counts from reference gene primer amplification. Assay used: immunoSEQ multiplex PCR; TCRdb lists only in-frame clones, some missing. V and J calls and clone size follow that table, whereas D and trimming were derived from the DNA. The sample yields under 200,000 clones, about 85% seen once. Germline V gives CDR1 MNHEY, CDR2 SVGAGI. The length of the CDR3 is 12 residues. This chain links TRBV6-5 with TRBJ1-2, with D maybe TRBD1 (6 bases). Source material: peripheral blood. This sequence originates from a woman of 80 years or more in a cohort sampled during active or convalescent COVID-19. For the CDR3, the DNA is TGTGCTATCGGGGGGCAAGGCTATGGCTACACCTTC. It specifies CAIGGQGYGYTF.